This T cell receptor beta chain was recovered during a study of cytomegalovirus exposure and HLA in healthy donors (dated by TCRdb to 2017 to 2019). Some background on the complete study: An earlier analysis of 587 of the donors reported 276 Gb of sequence data and 95 million to 140 million unique TCR beta sequences obtained from around 190 million T cells. An early release that covered fewer than 750 HLA-typed donors contained about 300 gigabases of sequencing data and 70 million to 100 million unique TCR sequences. Of the roughly 420 genotyped donors, roughly 80% were placed in the genetic ancestry cluster associated with self-reported Caucasian donors. The study was designed to test whether signatures of past pathogen exposure could be identified by cataloging public T cell receptors. The T cell repertoires of several hundred subjects were profiled by immunosequencing and related to cytomegalovirus serostatus. Along with the roughly 670-subject first cohort, a separate validation cohort of over 90 different subjects was used. To predict cytomegalovirus infection status, the study brought together high-throughput TCR immunosequencing, statistical association of individual TCRs with disease status, and machine learning. A later analysis re-examined previously published TCR beta repertoires from roughly 650 donors and added high-resolution HLA genotyping to investigate patterns of TCR occurrence. Rather than drawing on any new phenotypic data, the later analysis identified candidate immune exposures from TCR beta sequences and the way those sequences occurred across donors. In an earlier analysis of 587 of the donors, high-throughput TCR beta sequencing was used to judge whether each TCR beta V gene segment behaved as functional or pseudogenic. Donor age, sex, ethnicity and CMV serostatus were collected together with the repertoire data. A later genetic analysis used genome-wide SNP genotypes for about 60% of the roughly 700 donors, treating that subset as a discovery cohort. Every discovery cohort repertoire had been produced on one sequencing platform. Both class I and class II loci were covered by HLA typing, at four-digit resolution. The number of typed donors differed by locus: about 620-640 for A, B, C, DRB1 and DQB1; approximately 520 for DQA1; 606 for DPA1; and some 450 for DPB1. Because of strong linkage in the cohort, roughly five DR-DQ haplotypes were treated as single units for association and clustering. Among some 400 genotyped donors of the cohort, an average of roughly 230,000 unique TCR beta nucleotide sequences was sequenced per donor, of which about 19% were non-productive. Broader findings and caveats from the paper: In an earlier analysis of around 600 of the donors, most TCR beta V segments appeared in productive rearrangements about 87% or about 30% of the time, broadly matching IMGT annotations. HLA typing was unavailable for some donors at each locus, so association tests used only the typed subset. In a later analysis, HLA-associated TCR beta chains showed more clonal expansion and lower generation probabilities than non-associated chains that were equally common. Correlated functional status among segregating V segments might reflect linkage disequilibrium, but an unknown experimental factor could not be ruled out. Only TCR beta chains were sequenced in this cohort, and the absence of alpha or paired-chain data limited detectable features. A further reported finding was that TCR beta sequences accurately predicted the HLA-A and HLA-B alleles for most subjects in the first cohort. Presence/absence analyses assumed roughly uniform sequencing depth across donors, an assumption that may not hold. Because counts were too low, seventeen rarely observed V segments, including chromosome 9 orphons, were left out of the earlier analysis of 500 to 650 of the donors. A later analysis associated 15,000 or so TCR beta sequences with specific HLA alleles at a false discovery rate of 0.05. A total of about 180 TCR beta chains were listed by the study as associated with cytomegalovirus. A cluster of highly shared sequence variants was judged likely to represent a technical artifact of the sequencing pipeline. In a later analysis, several top co-occurrence clusters were reported to appear linked to parvovirus B19, influenza, CMV and Epstein-Barr virus. According to the authors, the approach could potentially be generalized to other disease states and immunological phenotypes. According to a later genetic analysis, donors in an Asian-associated ancestry cluster had fewer N-insertions in productive TCRs than the approximately 690-donor mean. In both the original and validation cohorts, the classifier was reported to diagnose cytomegalovirus status with high specificity and sensitivity. A later analysis found that most CMV-associated TCR beta chains appeared HLA-restricted, with HLA associations seemingly driven largely by CMV exposure. Strong co-occurrence of HLA alleles, especially DR and DQ, made assigning TCR associations to individual alleles difficult. Some IMGT-functional V segments, including TRBV6-2 and TRBV6-3, could not be distinguished by the 87-base-pair reads and were therefore excluded. V-gene and J-gene trimming of TCR beta chains was associated with a missense DCLRE1C variant in a later genetic analysis, and the association was replicated in an independent cohort. While some public TCRs were present in many individuals, most TCR sequences turned up only very rarely across donors. A few of the identified cytomegalovirus-associated TCR beta chains were confirmed in vitro to be specific for cytomegalovirus antigens. In a later analysis, TCR association rates were found to vary across HLA loci, with the most associated TCRs seen for DRB1 alleles and the fewest for HLA-C alleles. Immune exposure information for the cohort was limited to CMV serostatus.

Library generation was performed with the immunoSEQ multiplex PCR assay. A mixture of 60 forward primers for TCR Vbeta segments and 13 reverse primers for TCR Jbeta segments was used in the multiplex PCR. The CDR3 region of rearranged TCR beta genes was amplified from genomic DNA by a multiplex PCR assay. The Illumina HiSeq System was used to sequence the amplified TCR beta libraries as 87-base-pair reads. Concerning the study's data processing: Across the 600 to 700 repertoires, a later analysis counted 80 million or so unique TCR beta chains, roughly 11 million of which were shared by at least two donors. Raw reads were error-corrected and collapsed into unique sequences by a nearest-neighbor algorithm in which closely related sequences were merged to remove PCR and sequencing errors. To assign V, D and J gene segments, CDR3 sequences were aligned to IMGT reference sequences. For a sequence to be retained, a match of at least six nucleotides was required to both a V gene segment and a J gene segment. A rearrangement was called productive if the CDR3 had no stop codons and remained in frame with V and J, and every other rearrangement was called non-productive. Following IMGT convention, CDR3 was defined as the stretch from the second conserved V-encoded cysteine up to the conserved J-encoded phenylalanine. Sequences without an unambiguous match to a single V gene segment were excluded from the earlier analysis of about 600 of the donors. In an earlier analysis of 587 of the donors, a V segment was called functional when productive rearrangements were above 56.7%, and segregating when the standard deviation between donors exceeded 5%. A statistical classification framework was built for diagnosing cytomegalovirus status from the catalog of TCR beta chain sequences. A later analysis assigned V and J genes by comparing TCR nucleotide sequences with IMGT/GENE-DB human TR gene sequences. In a later analysis, CDR3 sequences and most-parsimonious VDJ recombination scenarios were assigned using the TCRdist pipeline. A later analysis defined each TCR beta chain by its CDR3 amino acid sequence plus V-gene family, and excluded reads lacking a unique V-gene family. In a later analysis, fewer than 650 highly shared, low-generation-probability nucleotide sequences were removed to address suspected cross-contamination and a sequencing artifact. In a later analysis, a clonal expansion index was calculated for each public chain from normalized within-repertoire ranks of inferred template counts. Generation probabilities in a later analysis came from a VDJ recombination model fitted to out-of-frame rearrangements, and those results were checked against IGoR. Hypergeometric tests were used in a later analysis to score TCR-TCR, TCR-HLA and TCR-CMV co-occurrence, with a repertoire-size bias correction applied to the TCR pairs. To estimate false discovery rates, a later analysis permuted the HLA or CMV assignments 20 times. In a later analysis, co-occurring TCRs were grouped using DBSCAN, and TCRdist sequence similarity was added for clustering within HLA-allele-positive subsets. Repertoires with fewer than 30,000 or more than 120,000 public chains, plus five repertoires with anomalous nucleotide sharing, were excluded from co-occurrence clustering. TCRdb retrieved this table from immuneACCESS and kept in-frame rearrangements only. Not all clones are present; in checked studies, unresolved V genes account for under half, and no reason is known for the remainder. V, J and clone size reflect that table, while D and trimming were determined from the DNA. Here the sample has 100,000 to 150,000 clones; 70% to 80% occur a single time. Clones ranked in the top ten supply 2.9% of the sample.

In total, roughly 670 healthy bone marrow donors made up the cohort. At the time of sampling, every cohort member was nominally healthy, though immune exposures that went unrecorded were likely present. CMV serostatus was recorded as positive for 289 and negative for about 55% of the 666 cohort members, whereas no CMV serostatus was recorded for the donor in question. A peripheral blood sample was collected from each donor, and TCR beta sequencing was performed on peripheral blood mononuclear cells. Genomic DNA was extracted from the blood cell samples with the Qiagen DNeasy Blood Extraction Kit. V was cut back by 3 bases and J by 4 bases, leaving a gap of 15 bases between them. The germline V gene sets CDR1 to SGHDN and CDR2 to FVKESK. CDR3 length: 15 amino acids, cysteine to phenylalanine. Only CDR3 DNA remains: 45 bases, in frame from the first base. Only a few counts were recorded for this clone. Its antigen target is currently unknown. Base qualities are not provided; no much larger clone lies one nucleotide away.

The rearrangement combines TRBV14 with TRBJ1-1, with a tentative D gene TRBD1 over 5 matching bases. This TCR came from a human donor in good health. Material: PBMCs. The sequence in DNA is TGTGCCAGCAGCCAGGGCCCTTCAAGGGGCACTGAAGCTTTCTTT. The resulting protein is CASSQGPSRGTEAFF.